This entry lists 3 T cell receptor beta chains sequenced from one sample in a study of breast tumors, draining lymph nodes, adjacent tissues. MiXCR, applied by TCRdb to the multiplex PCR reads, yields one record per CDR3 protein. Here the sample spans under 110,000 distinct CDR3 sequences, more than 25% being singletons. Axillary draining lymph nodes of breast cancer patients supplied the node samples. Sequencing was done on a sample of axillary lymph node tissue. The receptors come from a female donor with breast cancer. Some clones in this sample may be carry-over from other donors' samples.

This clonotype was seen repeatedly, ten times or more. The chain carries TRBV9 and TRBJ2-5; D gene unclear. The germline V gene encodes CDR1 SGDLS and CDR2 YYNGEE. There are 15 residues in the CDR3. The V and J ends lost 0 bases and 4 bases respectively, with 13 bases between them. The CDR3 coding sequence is TGTGCCAGCAGCGTAGGTTTGGGGAAGGGAGAGACCCAGTACTTC. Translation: CASSVGLGKGETQYF. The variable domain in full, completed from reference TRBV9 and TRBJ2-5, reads DSGVTQTPKHLITATGQRVTLRCSPRSGDLSVYWYQQSLDQGLQFLIQYYNGEERAKGNILERFSAQQFPDLHSELNLSSLELGDSALYFCASSVGLGKGETQYFGPGTRLLVL.

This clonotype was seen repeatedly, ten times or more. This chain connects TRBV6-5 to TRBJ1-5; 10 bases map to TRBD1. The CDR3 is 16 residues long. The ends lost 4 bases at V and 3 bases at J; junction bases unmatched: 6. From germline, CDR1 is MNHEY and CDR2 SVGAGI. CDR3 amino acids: CASSSGTGVLNQPQHF. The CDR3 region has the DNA TGTGCCAGCAGTTCGGGGACAGGGGTCCTCAATCAGCCCCAGCATTTT.

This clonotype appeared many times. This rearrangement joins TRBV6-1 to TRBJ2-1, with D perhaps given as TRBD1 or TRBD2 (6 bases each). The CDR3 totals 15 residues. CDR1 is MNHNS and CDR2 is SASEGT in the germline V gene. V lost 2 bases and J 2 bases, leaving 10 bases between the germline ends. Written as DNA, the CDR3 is TGTGCCAGCAGTGAATTAGGGGGGCCCTACAATGAGCAGTTCTTC. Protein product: CASSELGGPYNEQFF.